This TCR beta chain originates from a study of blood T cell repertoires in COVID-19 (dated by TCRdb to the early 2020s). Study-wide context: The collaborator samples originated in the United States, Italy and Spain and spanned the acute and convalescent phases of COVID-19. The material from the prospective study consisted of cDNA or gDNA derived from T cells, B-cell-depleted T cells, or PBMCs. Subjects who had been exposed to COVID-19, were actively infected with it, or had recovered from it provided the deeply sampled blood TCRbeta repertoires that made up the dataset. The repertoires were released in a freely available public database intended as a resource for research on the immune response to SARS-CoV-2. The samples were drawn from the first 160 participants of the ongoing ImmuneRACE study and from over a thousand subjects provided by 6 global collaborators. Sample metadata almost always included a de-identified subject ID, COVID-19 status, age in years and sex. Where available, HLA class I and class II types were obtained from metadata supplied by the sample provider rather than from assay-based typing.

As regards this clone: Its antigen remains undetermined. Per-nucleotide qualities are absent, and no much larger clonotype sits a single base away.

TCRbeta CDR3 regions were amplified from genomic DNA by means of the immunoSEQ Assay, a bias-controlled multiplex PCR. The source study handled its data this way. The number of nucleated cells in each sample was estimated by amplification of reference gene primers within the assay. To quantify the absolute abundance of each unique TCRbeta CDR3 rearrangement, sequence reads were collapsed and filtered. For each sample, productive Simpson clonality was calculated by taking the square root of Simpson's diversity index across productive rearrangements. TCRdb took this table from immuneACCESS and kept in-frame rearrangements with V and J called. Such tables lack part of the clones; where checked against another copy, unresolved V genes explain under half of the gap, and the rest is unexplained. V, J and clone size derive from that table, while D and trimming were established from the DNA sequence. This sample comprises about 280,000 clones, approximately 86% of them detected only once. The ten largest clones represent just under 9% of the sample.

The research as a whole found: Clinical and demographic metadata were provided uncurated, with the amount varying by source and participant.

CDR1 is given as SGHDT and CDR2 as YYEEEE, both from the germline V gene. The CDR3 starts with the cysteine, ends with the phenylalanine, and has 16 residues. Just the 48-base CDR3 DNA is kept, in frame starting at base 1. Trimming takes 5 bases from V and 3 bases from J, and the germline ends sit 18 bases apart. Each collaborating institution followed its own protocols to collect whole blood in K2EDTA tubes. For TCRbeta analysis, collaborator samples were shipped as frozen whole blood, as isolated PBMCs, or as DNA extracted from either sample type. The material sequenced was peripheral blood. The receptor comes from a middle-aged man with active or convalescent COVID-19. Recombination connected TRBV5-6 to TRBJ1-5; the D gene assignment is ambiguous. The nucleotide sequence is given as TGTGCCAGCAGGCTCTGGTCTGGTAGCTACAATCAGCCCCAGCATTTT. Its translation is CASRLWSGSYNQPQHF. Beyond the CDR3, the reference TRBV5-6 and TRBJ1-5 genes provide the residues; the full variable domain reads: DAGVTQSPTHLIKTRGQQVTLRCSPKSGHDTVSWYQQALGQGPQFIFQYYEEEERQRGNFPDRFSGHQFPNYSSELNVNALLLGDSALYLCASRLWSGSYNQPQHFGDGTRLSIL.